This entry concerns a single T cell receptor (beta chain). The antigen is not known. Investigators reverse transcribed all isolated RNA, so they sequenced expressed TCRB transcripts. Assay: immunoSEQ multiplex PCR; the TCRdb copy retains only in-frame clones and omits some. Altogether about 270,000 clones are present, about 13% being singletons, with the ten largest covering 0.017%. Germline CDR1 reads MDHEN; CDR2 reads SYDVKM. Trimming removed 5 bases from V and 5 bases from J; junction bases left unmatched: 12. This CDR3 is built from 15 residues. The record originates from a study of beta chain features in type 1 diabetes. Study observations and caveats: Type 1 diabetes patients showed a moderate but significant shortening of TCRB CDR3s in all four CD4+ subsets. Amplification by PCR could prefer shorter templates, with the same effect in patients and controls.

The TCR sequence derives from a young man with type 1 diabetes. Input material: naive CD4+ T cells from blood. This chain uses TRBV28 with TRBJ2-7; TRBD1 matches at 7 bases. The CDR3 DNA is TGTGCCAGCAGTACGCCAATCAGGGGGAAGAACGAGCAGTACTTC. It specifies CASSTPIRGKNEQYF. The whole variable domain, remainder taken from reference TRBV28 and TRBJ2-7, is DVKVTQSSRYLVKRTGEKVFLECVQDMDHENMFWYRQDPGLGLRLIYFSYDVKMKEKGDIPEGYSVSREKKERFSLILESASTNQTSMYLCASSTPIRGKNEQYFGPGTRLTVT.